This T cell receptor beta chain was sequenced for a study of T cells in Graves' hyperthyroidism and ophthalmopathy. Overall study: Peripheral blood sampling occurred at initial diagnosis, before any treatment. Study observations and caveats: Ophthalmopathy, as predicted by the model, came a median roughly 6.3 months after the prediction.

This clonotype came up a few times. The antigen is undetermined. Germline V gene sequence: CDR1 MNHEY, CDR2 SMNVEV (reference sequence). The CDR3 length is 12 residues. After removal of 8 bases from V and 9 bases from J, the junction contained 4 bases not matched to a gene. Template material for amplifying TCR beta CDR3 regions consisted of RNA transcripts. The TCR CDR3 first-round RT-PCR relied on the HTBI primer set. TCRdb reanalysed the multiplex PCR reads using MiXCR and keeps one entry per CDR3 protein. The sample comprises around 700,000 distinct CDR3 sequences, about 17% of which are singletons, and approximately 15% rests with the top ten.

Source material: blood. The receptor's source is a woman in her fifties or sixties with Graves' hyperthyroidism that later progressed to Graves' ophthalmopathy. The chain joins TRBV27 to TRBJ1-6; TRBD1 matches 7 bases. The CDR3 reads CASGDRASPLHF. CDR3 coding DNA: TGTGCCAGCGGTGACAGGGCTTCACCCCTCCACTTT.